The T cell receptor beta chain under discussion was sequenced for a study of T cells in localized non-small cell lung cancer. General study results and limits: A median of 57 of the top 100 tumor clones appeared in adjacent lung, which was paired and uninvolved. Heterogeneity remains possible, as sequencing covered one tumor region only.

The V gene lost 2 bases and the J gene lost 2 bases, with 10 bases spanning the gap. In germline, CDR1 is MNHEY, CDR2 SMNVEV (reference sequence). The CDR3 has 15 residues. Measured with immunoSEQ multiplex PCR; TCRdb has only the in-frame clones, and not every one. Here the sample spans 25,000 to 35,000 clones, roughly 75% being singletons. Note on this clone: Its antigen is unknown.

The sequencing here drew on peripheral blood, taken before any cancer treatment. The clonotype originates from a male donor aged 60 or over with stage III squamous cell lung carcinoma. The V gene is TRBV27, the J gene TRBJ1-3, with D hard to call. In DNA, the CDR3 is TGTGCCAGCAGTTTACAGGCGCTGGCTGGAAACACCATATATTTT. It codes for CASSLQALAGNTIYF.